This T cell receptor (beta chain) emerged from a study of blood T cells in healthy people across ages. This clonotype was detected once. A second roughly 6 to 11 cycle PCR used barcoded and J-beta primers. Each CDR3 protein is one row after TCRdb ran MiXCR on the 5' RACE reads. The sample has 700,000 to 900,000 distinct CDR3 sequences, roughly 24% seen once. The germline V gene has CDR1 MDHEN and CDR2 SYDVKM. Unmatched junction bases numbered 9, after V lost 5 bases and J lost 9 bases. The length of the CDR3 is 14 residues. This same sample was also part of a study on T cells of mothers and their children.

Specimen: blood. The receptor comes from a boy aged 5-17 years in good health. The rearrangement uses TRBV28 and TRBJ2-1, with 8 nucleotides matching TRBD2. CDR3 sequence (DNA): TGTGCCAGCAGTCCCCGCGGGGGGCTAATTGAGCAGTTCTTC. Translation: CASSPRGGLIEQFF.